One sample yielded the 8 T cell receptor beta chains listed below, sequenced in a study of blood T cell repertoires in COVID-19. Clones were read by immunoSEQ multiplex PCR, and TCRdb kept only the in-frame ones, dropping some. The sample lists tens of thousands of clones, 84% occurring once. Material: peripheral blood. All receptors come from a man aged 45 to 65 with acute or convalescent COVID-19.

V usage is TRBV15 and J usage is TRBJ1-2, with D perhaps TRBD1 (5 bases). CDR1 is LNHNV, CDR2 YYDKDF, per germline (reference sequence). Trimming cost V 1 base and J 7 bases, with 19 bases left between them. This CDR3 has 16 residues. The CDR3 here is CATSRAVPGSGIGYTF. The CDR3 bases are TGTGCCACCAGCAGAGCCGTACCCGGGTCAGGGATTGGCTACACCTTC.

J is TRBJ2-7 and V is TRBV12-3 or TRBV12-4; unclear D gene. V shed 3 bases and J shed 2 bases, with 5 bases lying between them. The CDR3 loop spans 12 amino acids. CDR3 bases: TGTGCCAGCAGTTTTAGTCCCTACGAGCAGTACTTC. It encodes CASSFSPYEQYF.

This clone has just a few counts. The gene calls are TRBV4-2 and TRBJ2-5, with 12 bases lining up with TRBD2. CDR1 is LGHNA and CDR2 is YNFKEQ in the germline V gene. The length of the CDR3 is 19 residues. Unmatched junction bases numbered 12, after V lost 2 bases and J lost 2 bases. DNA of the CDR3: TGTGCCAGCAGCCAAAGTGGACTAGCGGGATTCACCGCACAAGAGACCCAGTACTTC. Translation: CASSQSGLAGFTAQETQYF.

The chain couples TRBV4-1 to TRBJ2-1; 9 bases fit TRBD2. V lost 3 bases and J lost 7; bases outside the gene matches: 7. The CDR3 extends over 15 amino acids. Germline assignment: CDR1 MGHRA and CDR2 YSYEKL. This chain's CDR3 is CASSHPGGGVNEQFF. The CDR3 nucleotides read TGCGCCAGCAGCCATCCCGGCGGGGGGGTTAATGAGCAGTTCTTC.

The rearrangement links TRBV7-8 to TRBJ2-7, with TRBD1 identical over 8 bases. V trimming: 8 bases; J trimming: 1 base; junction bases outside the gene matches: 7. Looked up from germline, CDR1 is SGHVS and CDR2 is FQNEAQ. The CDR3 totals 14 residues. In DNA, the CDR3 is TGTGCCAGCTTGGGGCAGGGGGCTTCCTACGAGCAGTACTTC. The encoded protein is CASLGQGASYEQYF.

V gene TRBV3-1 (or the pseudogene TRBV3-2) combines with J gene TRBJ1-5; D call uncertain. Per the germline V gene, CDR1 is LGHDT and CDR2 is YNNKEL (reference sequence). The CDR3 loop spans 16 amino acids. Trimming stripped 4 bases from V and 1 base from J, with 14 bases between. The CDR3 loop reads CASSPLGSRSNQPQHF. Written as DNA, the CDR3 is TGTGCCAGCAGCCCACTGGGGAGCAGAAGCAATCAGCCCCAGCATTTT.

The V and J genes are TRBV7-3 and TRBJ2-7; 9 bases are shared with TRBD2. The CDR3 totals 13 residues. CDR1 and CDR2 from the germline V gene are SGHTA and FQGTGA. J lost 6 bases, V lost 3 bases, and 3 bases had no gene match. In DNA form, the CDR3 reads TGTGCCAGCAGCTTGGGCGGGAGGGGCGAGCAGTACTTC. As protein: CASSLGGRGEQYF.

A few counts support this clone. J is TRBJ1-2 and V is TRBV27; D is unresolved. The CDR3 is 12 residues long. Deletions cut 5 bases from V and 5 bases from J, with 9 bases between. CDR1 MNHEY and CDR2 SMNVEV come from the germline V gene (reference sequence). As DNA, the CDR3 is TGTGCCAGCAGTACCGACATGTATGGCTACACCTTC. Its translation is CASSTDMYGYTF.